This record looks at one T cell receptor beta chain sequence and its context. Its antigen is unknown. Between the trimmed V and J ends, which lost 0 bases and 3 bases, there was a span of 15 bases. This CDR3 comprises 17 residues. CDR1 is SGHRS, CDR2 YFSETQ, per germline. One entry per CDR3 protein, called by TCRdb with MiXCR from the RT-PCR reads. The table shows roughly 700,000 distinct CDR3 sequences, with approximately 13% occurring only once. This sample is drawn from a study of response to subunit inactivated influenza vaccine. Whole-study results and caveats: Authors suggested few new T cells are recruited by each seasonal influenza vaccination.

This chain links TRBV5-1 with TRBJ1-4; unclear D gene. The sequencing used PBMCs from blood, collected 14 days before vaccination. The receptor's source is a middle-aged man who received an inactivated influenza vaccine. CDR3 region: CASSLETSDGPNEKLFF. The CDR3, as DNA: TGCGCCAGCAGCTTGGAAACATCCGACGGTCCTAATGAAAAACTGTTTTTT.